The clone carrying this T cell receptor beta chain was picked up many times. Its antigen is as yet unknown. The data belong to a study of early T cells in non-severe SARS-CoV-2 infection. From the 5' RACE reads, TCRdb called clonotypes with MiXCR, one entry per CDR3 protein. The sample has over 80,000 distinct CDR3 sequences; roughly 12% are singletons. The CDR3 totals 13 residues. The ends lost 6 bases at V and 6 bases at J; junction bases unmatched: 8. CDR1 is LNHDA, CDR2 SQIVND, per germline (reference sequence). Study results and limitations: VDJdb matching, biased toward anti-spike CD8 responses, missed private and CD4 specificities.

The chain combines TRBV19 with TRBJ2-7; 7 bases fit TRBD1. This clonotype was obtained from an adult who was a healthcare worker with PCR-confirmed SARS-CoV-2 infection or an uninfected control (not recorded which). Sequencing was performed on whole blood, taken at baseline. The CDR3 here is CASSPPGQFEQYF. DNA of the CDR3: TGTGCCAGTAGCCCCCCGGGACAGTTCGAGCAGTACTTC.